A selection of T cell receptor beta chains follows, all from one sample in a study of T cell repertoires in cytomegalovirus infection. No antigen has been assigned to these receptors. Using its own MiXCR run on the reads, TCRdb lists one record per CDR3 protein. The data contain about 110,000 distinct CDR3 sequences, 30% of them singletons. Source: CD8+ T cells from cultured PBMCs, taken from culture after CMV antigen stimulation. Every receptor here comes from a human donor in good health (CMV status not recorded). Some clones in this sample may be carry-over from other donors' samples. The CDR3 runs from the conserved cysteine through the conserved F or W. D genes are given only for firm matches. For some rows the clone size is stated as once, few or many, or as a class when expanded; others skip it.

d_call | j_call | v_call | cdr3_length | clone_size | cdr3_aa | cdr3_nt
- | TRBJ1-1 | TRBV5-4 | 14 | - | CASSSGGENTEAFF | TGTGCCAGCAGTTCTGGCGGGGAAAACACTGAAGCTTTCTTT
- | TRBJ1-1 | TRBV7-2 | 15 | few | CASTERASINTEAFF | TGTGCCAGCACCGAGCGGGCAAGTATAAACACTGAAGCTTTCTTT
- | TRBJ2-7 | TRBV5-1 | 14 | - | CASSLRSGVGEQYF | TGCGCCAGCAGCCTTCGTTCCGGGGTCGGCGAGCAGTACTTC
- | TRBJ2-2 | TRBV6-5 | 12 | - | CASSPLGGELFF | TGTGCCAGCAGTCCCCTGGGCGGGGAGCTGTTTTTT
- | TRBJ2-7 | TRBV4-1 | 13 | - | CASSLDRAYEQYF | TGCGCCAGCAGCCTGGACAGAGCCTACGAGCAGTACTTC
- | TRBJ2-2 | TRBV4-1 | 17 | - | CASSQVPRTRDTGELFF | TGCGCCAGCAGCCAAGTCCCCAGAACTCGGGACACCGGGGAGCTGTTTTTT
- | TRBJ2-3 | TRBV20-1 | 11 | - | CSARPGGAQYF | TGCAGTGCTAGACCCGGGGGCGCGCAGTATTTT
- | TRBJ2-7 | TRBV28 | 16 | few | CASTPLGLTPEGEQYF | TGTGCCAGCACCCCCCTGGGGCTAACCCCGGAGGGCGAGCAGTACTTC
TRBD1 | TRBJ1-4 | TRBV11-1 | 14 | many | CASSSGQGTKKLFF | TGTGCCAGCAGCTCGGGACAGGGAACGAAAAAACTGTTTTTT
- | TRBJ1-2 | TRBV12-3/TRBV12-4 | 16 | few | CASSPAPFRVGYGYTF | TGTGCCAGCAGCCCTGCTCCATTCAGGGTTGGCTATGGCTACACCTTC
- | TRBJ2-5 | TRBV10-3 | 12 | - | CAISDKSGTQYF | TGTGCCATCAGTGATAAAAGCGGGACCCAGTACTTC
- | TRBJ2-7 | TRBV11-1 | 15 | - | CASSLARDINYEQYF | TGTGCCAGCAGCTTAGCCCGGGACATAAACTACGAGCAGTACTTC
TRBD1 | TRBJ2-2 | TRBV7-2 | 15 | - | CAGSTTGEPAGELFF | TGTGCCGGCAGCACAACAGGGGAACCGGCCGGGGAGCTGTTTTTT
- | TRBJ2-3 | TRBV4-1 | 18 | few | CASSQEPSAGGITDTQYF | TGCGCCAGCAGCCAAGAACCCAGCGCTGGAGGAATCACAGATACGCAGTATTTT
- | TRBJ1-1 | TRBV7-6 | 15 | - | CASSPYVVGDTEAFF | TGTGCCAGCAGCCCTTATGTGGTAGGTGACACTGAAGCTTTCTTT
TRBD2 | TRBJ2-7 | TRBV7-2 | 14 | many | CASSSRGAGGEQYF | TGTGCCAGCAGCTCTAGAGGGGCGGGGGGCGAGCAGTACTTC
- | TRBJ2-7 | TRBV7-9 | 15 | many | CASSSLAGTGYEQYF | TGTGCCAGCAGCTCCCTGGCGGGCACAGGCTACGAGCAGTACTTC
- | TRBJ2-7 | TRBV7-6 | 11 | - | CASSADYEQYF | TGTGCCAGCAGCGCGGACTACGAGCAGTACTTC
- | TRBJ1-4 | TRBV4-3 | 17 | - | CASSQDGGADEREKLFF | TGCGCCAGCAGCCAAGACGGGGGGGCAGACGAGCGTGAAAAACTGTTTTTT
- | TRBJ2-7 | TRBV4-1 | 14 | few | CASSQTTVYGEQYF | TGCGCCAGCAGCCAGACGACAGTCTATGGCGAGCAGTACTTC
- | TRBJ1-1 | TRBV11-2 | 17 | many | CASSLDSPGIQNTEAFF | TGTGCCAGCAGCTTAGATTCGCCAGGGATACAGAACACTGAAGCTTTCTTT
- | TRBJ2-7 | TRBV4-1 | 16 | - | CASSPTPGLGFYEQYF | TGCGCCAGCAGCCCGACACCAGGACTGGGATTCTACGAGCAGTACTTC
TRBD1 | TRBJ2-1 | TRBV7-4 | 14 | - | CASSSRDSNNEQFF | TGTGCCAGCAGCTCCCGGGACAGCAATAATGAGCAGTTCTTC
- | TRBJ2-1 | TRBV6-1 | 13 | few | CASRTQGRNEQFF | TGTGCCAGCAGAACACAGGGACGCAATGAGCAGTTCTTC
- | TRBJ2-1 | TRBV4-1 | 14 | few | CASSPGLLYNEQFF | TGCGCCAGCAGCCCAGGTCTTCTCTACAATGAGCAGTTCTTC
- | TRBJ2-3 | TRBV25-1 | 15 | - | CASSEYQGVTDTQYF | TGTGCCAGCAGTGAATACCAGGGAGTAACAGATACGCAGTATTTT
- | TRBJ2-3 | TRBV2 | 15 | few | CASSDRERTTDTQYF | TGTGCCAGCAGTGACCGGGAAAGGACAACAGATACGCAGTATTTT
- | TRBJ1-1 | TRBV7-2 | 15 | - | CASSLVQGFFTEAFF | TGTGCCAGCAGCTTAGTGCAGGGGTTTTTCACTGAAGCTTTCTTT
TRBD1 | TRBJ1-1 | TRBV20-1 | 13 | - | CSARGSGQIQAFF | TGCAGTGCTAGAGGGTCGGGACAGATACAAGCTTTCTTT
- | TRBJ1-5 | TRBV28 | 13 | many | CASSFGPLQPQHF | TGTGCCAGCAGTTTCGGGCCCCTACAGCCCCAGCATTTT
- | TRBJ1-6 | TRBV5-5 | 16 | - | CASSQDRSNLNSPLHF | TGTGCCAGCAGTCAGGACCGGTCTAACCTTAATTCACCCCTCCACTTT
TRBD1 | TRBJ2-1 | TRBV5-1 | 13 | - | CASSLGQGVEQFF | TGCGCCAGCAGCTTAGGACAGGGTGTTGAGCAGTTCTTC
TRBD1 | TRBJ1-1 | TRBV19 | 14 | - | CASSPGTGDTEAFF | TGTGCCAGTAGTCCCGGGACAGGGGACACTGAAGCTTTCTTT
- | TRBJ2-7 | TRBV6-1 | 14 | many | CASSTDGGRYEQYF | TGTGCCAGCAGCACGGATGGGGGTAGATACGAGCAGTACTTC
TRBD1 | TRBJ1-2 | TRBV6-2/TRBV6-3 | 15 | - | CASSDYRGANYGYTF | TGTGCCAGCAGTGACTACAGGGGCGCTAACTATGGCTACACCTTC
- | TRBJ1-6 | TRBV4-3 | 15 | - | CASSQDGEGDSPLHF | TGCGCCAGCAGCCAAGATGGGGAGGGGGATTCACCCCTCCACTTT
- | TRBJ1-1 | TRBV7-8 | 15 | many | CASSPGAGPGVEAFF | TGTGCCAGCAGCCCCGGGGCAGGTCCTGGGGTTGAAGCTTTCTTT
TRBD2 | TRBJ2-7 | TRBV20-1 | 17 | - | CSSSRGGPFKATYEQYF | TGCAGTTCCTCACGGGGGGGGCCATTTAAAGCTACCTACGAGCAGTACTTC
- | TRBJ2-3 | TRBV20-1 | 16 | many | CSAREFTRGGTDTQYF | TGCAGTGCTAGAGAATTTACGAGGGGGGGGACAGATACGCAGTATTTT
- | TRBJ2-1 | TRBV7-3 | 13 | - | CASSLPPYNEQFF | TGTGCCAGCAGCTTACCGCCTTACAATGAGCAGTTCTTC
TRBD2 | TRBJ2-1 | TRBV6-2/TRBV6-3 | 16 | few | CASSYSASGGFNEQFF | TGTGCCAGCAGTTACTCGGCGAGCGGGGGGTTTAATGAGCAGTTCTTC
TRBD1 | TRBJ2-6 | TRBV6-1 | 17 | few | CASSEGTGAPGANVLTF | TGTGCCAGCAGTGAGGGGACAGGGGCTCCTGGGGCCAACGTCCTGACTTTC
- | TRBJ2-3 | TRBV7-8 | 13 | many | CASSSDHGDTQYF | TGTGCCAGCAGCTCTGATCACGGAGATACGCAGTATTTT
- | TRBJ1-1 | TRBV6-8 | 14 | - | CASSYQGERTEAFF | TGTGCCAGCAGTTACCAGGGAGAGAGAACTGAAGCTTTCTTT
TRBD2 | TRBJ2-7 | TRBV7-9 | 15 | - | CASSSTSGGAREQYF | TGTGCCAGCAGCTCAACTAGCGGGGGGGCTCGTGAGCAGTACTTC
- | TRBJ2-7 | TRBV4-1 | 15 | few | CASSQETGVTYEQYF | TGTGCCAGCAGCCAAGAAACGGGGGTCACCTACGAGCAGTACTTC
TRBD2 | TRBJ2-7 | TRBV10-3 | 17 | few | CAIRTSAKRAGGDEQYF | TGTGCCATCAGGACTAGCGCCAAACGAGCGGGGGGAGACGAGCAGTACTTC
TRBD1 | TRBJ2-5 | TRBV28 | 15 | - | CASRGSRTGVKTQYF | TGTGCCAGCAGAGGCAGCAGGACAGGGGTGAAGACCCAGTACTTC
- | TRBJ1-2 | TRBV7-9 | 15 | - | CASSLPGHTNYGYTF | TGTGCCAGCAGCTTACCGGGACATACAAACTATGGCTACACCTTC
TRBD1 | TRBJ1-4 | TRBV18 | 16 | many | CASSPGGQILNEKLFF | TGTGCCAGCTCACCAGGGGGACAGATACTTAATGAAAAACTGTTTTTT
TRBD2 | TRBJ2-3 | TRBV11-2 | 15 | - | CASTQISGGTDTQYF | TGTGCCAGCACCCAAATTAGCGGGGGCACAGATACGCAGTATTTT
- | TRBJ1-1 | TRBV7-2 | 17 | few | CASSPPLGRADGTEAFF | TGTGCCAGCAGCCCCCCACTTGGCAGGGCAGATGGCACTGAAGCTTTCTTT
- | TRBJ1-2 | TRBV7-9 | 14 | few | CASSLPQVGYGYTF | TGTGCCAGCAGCCTACCTCAGGTGGGCTATGGCTACACCTTC